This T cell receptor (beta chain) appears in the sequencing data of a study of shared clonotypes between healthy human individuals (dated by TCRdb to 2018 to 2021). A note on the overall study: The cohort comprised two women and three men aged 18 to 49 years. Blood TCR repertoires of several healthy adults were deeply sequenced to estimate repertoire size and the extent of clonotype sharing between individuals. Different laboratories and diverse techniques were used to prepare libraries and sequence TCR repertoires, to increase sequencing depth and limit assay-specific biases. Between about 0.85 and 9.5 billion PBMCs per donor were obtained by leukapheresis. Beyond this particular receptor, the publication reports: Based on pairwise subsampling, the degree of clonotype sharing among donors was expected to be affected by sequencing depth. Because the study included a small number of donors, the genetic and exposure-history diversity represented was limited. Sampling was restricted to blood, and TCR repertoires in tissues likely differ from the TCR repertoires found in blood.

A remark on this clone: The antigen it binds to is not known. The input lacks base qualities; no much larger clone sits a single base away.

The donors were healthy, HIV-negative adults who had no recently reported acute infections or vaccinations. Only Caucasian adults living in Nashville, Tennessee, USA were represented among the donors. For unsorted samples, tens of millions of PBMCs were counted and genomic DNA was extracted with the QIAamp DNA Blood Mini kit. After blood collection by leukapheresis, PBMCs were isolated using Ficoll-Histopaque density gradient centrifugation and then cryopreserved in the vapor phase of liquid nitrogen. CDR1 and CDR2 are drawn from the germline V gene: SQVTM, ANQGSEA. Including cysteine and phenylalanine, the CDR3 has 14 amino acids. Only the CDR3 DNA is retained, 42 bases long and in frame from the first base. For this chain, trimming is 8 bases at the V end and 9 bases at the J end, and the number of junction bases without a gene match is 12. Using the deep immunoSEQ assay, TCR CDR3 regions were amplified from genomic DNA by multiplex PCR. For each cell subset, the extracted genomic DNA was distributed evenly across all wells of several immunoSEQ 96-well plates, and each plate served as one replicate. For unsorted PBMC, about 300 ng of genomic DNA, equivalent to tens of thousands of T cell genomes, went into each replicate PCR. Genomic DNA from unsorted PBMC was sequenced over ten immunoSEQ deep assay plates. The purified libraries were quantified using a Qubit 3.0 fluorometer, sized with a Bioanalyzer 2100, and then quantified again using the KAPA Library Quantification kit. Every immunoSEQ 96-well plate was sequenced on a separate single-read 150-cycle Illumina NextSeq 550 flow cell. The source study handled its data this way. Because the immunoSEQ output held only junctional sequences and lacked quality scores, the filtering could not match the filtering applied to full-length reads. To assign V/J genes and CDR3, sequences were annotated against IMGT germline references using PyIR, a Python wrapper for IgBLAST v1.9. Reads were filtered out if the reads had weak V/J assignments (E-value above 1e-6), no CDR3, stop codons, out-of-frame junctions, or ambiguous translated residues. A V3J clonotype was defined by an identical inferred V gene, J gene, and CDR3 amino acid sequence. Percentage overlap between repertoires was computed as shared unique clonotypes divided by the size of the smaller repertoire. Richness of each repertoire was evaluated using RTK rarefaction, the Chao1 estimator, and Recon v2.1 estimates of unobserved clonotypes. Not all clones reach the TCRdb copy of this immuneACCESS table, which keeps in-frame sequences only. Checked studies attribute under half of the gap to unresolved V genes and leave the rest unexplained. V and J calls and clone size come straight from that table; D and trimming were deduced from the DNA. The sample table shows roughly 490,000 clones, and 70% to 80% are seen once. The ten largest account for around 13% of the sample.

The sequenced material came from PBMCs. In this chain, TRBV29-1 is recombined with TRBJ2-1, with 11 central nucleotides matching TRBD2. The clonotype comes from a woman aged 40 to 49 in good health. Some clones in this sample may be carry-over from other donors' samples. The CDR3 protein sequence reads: CSTYFSGRAGEQFF. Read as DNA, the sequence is TGCAGCACCTATTTTAGCGGGAGGGCTGGTGAGCAGTTCTTC.